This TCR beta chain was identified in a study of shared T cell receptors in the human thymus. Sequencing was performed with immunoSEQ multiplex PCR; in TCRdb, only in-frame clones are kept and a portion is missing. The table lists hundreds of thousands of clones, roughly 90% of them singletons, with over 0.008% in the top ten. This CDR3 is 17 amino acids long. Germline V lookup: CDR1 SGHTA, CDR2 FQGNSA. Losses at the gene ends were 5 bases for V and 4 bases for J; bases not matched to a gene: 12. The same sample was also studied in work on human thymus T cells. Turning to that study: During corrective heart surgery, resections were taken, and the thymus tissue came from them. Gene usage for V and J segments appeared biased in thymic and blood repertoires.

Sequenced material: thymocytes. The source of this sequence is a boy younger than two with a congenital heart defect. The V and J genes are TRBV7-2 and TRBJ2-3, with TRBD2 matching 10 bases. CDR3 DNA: TGTGCCAGCAGCCAATCCCCAAGCGGGAGGGTCTCAGATACGCAGTATTTT. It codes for CASSQSPSGRVSDTQYF.